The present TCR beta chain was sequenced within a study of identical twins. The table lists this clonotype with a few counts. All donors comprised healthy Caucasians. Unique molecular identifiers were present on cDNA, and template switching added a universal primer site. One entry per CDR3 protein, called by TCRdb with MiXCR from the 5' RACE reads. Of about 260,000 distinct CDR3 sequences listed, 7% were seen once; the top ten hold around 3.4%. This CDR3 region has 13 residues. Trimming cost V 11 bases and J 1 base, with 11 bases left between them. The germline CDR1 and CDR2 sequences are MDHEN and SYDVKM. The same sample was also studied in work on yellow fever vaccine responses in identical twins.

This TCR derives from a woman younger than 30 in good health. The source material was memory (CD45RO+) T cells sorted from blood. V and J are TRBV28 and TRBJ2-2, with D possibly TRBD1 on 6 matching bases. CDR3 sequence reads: CAGRGGNTGELFF. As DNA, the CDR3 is TGTGCCGGAAGAGGGGGGAACACCGGGGAGCTGTTTTTT.